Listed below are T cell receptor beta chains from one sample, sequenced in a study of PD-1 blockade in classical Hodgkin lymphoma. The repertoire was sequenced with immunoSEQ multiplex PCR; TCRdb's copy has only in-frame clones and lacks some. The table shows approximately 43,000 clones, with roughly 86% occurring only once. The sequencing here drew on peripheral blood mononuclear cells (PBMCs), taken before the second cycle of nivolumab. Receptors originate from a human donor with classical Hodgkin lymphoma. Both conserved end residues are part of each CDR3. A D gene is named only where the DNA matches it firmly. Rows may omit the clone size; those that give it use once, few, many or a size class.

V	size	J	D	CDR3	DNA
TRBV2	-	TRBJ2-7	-	CASKGPGRVGEQYF	TGTGCCAGCAAAGGTCCAGGACGGGTGGGTGAGCAGTACTTC
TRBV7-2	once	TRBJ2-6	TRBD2	CASSWGGSGANVLTF	TGTGCCAGCAGTTGGGGGGGCTCTGGGGCCAACGTCCTGACTTTC
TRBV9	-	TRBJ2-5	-	CASSVSQSTRGATQYF	TGTGCCAGCAGCGTATCCCAATCGACTAGGGGGGCGACCCAGTACTTC
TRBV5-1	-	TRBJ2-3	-	CASSSLQPSTDTQYF	TGCGCCAGCAGCTCCCTACAGCCGTCCACAGATACGCAGTATTTT
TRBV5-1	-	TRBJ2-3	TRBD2	CASTGLAGTDTQYF	TGCGCCAGCACCGGACTAGCGGGTACAGATACGCAGTATTTT
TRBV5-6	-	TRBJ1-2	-	CASSLSSGYTF	TGTGCCAGCAGCTTGAGTAGTGGCTACACCTTC
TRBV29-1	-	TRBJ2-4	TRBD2	CSVEGVPGLAGGSKNIQYF	TGCAGCGTTGAAGGTGTCCCGGGACTAGCGGGAGGGTCCAAAAACATTCAGTACTTC
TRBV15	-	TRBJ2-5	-	CATSRDRVETQYF	TGTGCCACCAGCAGAGACAGGGTCGAGACCCAGTACTTC
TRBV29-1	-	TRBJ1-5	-	CSVSPGRTNQPQHF	TGCAGCGTTTCTCCGGGACGGACTAATCAGCCCCAGCATTTT
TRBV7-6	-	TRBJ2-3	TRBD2	CASSLAGGLAPGADTQYF	TGTGCCAGCAGCTTAGCTGGAGGACTAGCGCCGGGGGCAGATACGCAGTATTTT
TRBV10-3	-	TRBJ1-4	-	CAISERGDKGEKLFF	TGTGCCATCAGTGAACGTGGGGATAAGGGTGAAAAACTGTTTTTT
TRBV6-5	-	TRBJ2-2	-	CASSYSKLLNTGELFF	TGTGCCAGCAGTTACTCGAAACTACTGAACACCGGGGAGCTGTTTTTT